The 7 T cell receptor beta chains reported below all come from one sample, sequenced in a study of T cells in Graves' hyperthyroidism and ophthalmopathy. What was amplified from RNA transcripts were TCR beta CDR3 regions. First-round RT-PCR targeting the TCR CDR3 was performed with the HTBI primer set. Using its own MiXCR run on the multiplex PCR reads, TCRdb lists one record per CDR3 protein. This table holds 350,000 or so distinct CDR3 sequences, 18% found once. Sequencing was carried out using blood. All receptors come from a middle-aged woman with Graves' ophthalmopathy.

This clonotype was counted only a few times. The chain links TRBV6-1 to TRBJ2-5; 11 bases line up with TRBD2. Trimming took 6 bases from V and 4 from J; bases not matched to a gene: 7. The CDR3 is 15 amino acids. The germline V gene has CDR1 MNHNS and CDR2 SASEGT. In DNA, the CDR3 is TGTGCCAGCAGGGTAGCGGGGGGGTCTGGAGAGACCCAGTACTTC. This sequence encodes CASRVAGGSGETQYF.

V usage is TRBV6-2 or TRBV6-3 and J usage is TRBJ1-2; TRBD1 agrees at 9 bases. Germline values: CDR1 MNHEY, CDR2 SVGEGT. V lost 6 bases and J lost 5; bases outside the gene matches: 10. CDR3 length: 15 amino acids. CDR3 amino acids: CASRDVGTGLYGYTF. The CDR3 bases are TGTGCCAGCAGAGATGTCGGGACAGGGCTTTATGGCTACACCTTC.

This clonotype came up many times. The chain is built from TRBV27 and TRBJ2-2; no firm D call. The CDR3 spans 12 residues. Per germline, CDR1 MNHEY and CDR2 SMNVEV (reference sequence). The V gene lost 5 bases and the J gene lost 7 bases, with 8 bases spanning the gap. CDR3 sequence: CASSALFGELFF. As DNA, the CDR3 is TGTGCCAGCAGTGCACTCTTCGGGGAGCTGTTTTTT.

This clonotype was observed many times. The gene calls are TRBV13 and TRBJ2-4; 13 bases line up with TRBD2. The germline V gene has CDR1 PRHDT and CDR2 FYEKMQ (reference sequence). This CDR3 has 17 amino acids. The trim removed 5 bases at V and 3 bases at J, leaving 7 bases unmatched. CDR3 amino acids: CASSLSGLAGDKNIQYF. CDR3 bases: TGTGCCAGCAGCCTCTCCGGACTAGCGGGAGACAAAAACATTCAGTACTTC.

This clonotype has just a few counts. A much larger clone is a single base away; this may be a read error. The J gene is TRBJ2-2, the V gene TRBV19; a possible D gene is TRBD1 (5 bases). The CDR3 contains 12 residues. Germline V gives CDR1 LNHDA, CDR2 SQIVND (reference sequence). CDR3 sequence: CASGQNIGELFF. In DNA, the CDR3 is TGTGCCAGTGGACAAAACATCGGGGAGCTGTTTTTT.

This clonotype was seen ten or more times. This chain connects TRBV6-5 to TRBJ2-5; maybe TRBD2 (6 bases). Germline V gene lookup returns CDR1 MNHEY and CDR2 SVGAGI. Trimming pared 1 base from V and 5 bases from J, leaving 11 bases between. The CDR3 is made up of 14 amino acids. For the CDR3, the DNA is TGTGCCAGCAGTTACTTTACCGGGAGCGAGACCCAGTACTTC. The encoded protein is CASSYFTGSETQYF.

This clonotype was seen ten or more times. The J gene is TRBJ1-6, the V gene TRBV30; possibly TRBD1 for D (5 bases). Germline loops: CDR1 GTSNPN, CDR2 SVGIG (reference sequence). V was trimmed by 4 bases and J by 10 bases, leaving 20 bases between them. The CDR3 has 15 amino acids. The CDR3 region is CAWTLLTSAGSPLHF. The CDR3 region has the DNA TGTGCCTGGACCTTACTGACTTCAGCAGGGTCACCCCTCCACTTT.